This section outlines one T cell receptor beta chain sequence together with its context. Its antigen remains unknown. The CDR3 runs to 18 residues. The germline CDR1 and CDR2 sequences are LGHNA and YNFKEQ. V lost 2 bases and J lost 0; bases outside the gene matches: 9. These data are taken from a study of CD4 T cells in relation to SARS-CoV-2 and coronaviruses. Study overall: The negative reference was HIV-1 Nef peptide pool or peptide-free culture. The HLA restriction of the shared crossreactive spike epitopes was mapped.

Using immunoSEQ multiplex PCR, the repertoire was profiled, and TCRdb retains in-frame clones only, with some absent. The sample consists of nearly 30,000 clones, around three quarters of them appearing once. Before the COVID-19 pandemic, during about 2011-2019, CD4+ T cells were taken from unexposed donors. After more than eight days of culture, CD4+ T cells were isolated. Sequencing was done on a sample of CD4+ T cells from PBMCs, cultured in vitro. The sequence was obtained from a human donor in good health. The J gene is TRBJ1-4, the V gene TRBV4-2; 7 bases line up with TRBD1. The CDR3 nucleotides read TGTGCCAGCAGCCAACGGTTCGGACAGGTAGCAACTAATGAAAAACTGTTTTTT. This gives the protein CASSQRFGQVATNEKLFF.